This T cell receptor beta chain was identified in a study of identical twins. cDNA molecules carried unique molecular identifiers, and template switching added a universal primer site. TCRdb re-analysed the 5' RACE reads in MiXCR, keeping a single row per CDR3 protein. This table holds about 450,000 distinct CDR3 sequences, around 18% found once. Regarding the study as a whole: With beta out-of-frame sequences, excess sharing by twins was weaker.

There are a few counts of this clonotype. Its antigen is undetermined. The receptor was isolated from a man aged 45 to 65 in good health. Sequencing was done on a sample of naive T cells sorted from blood.

DNA for the CDR3: TGTGCCAGCAGCCGAGGGGGGTCGGAGAATACGCAGTATTTT. Its translation is CASSRGGSENTQYF. This sequence joins TRBV7-2 and TRBJ2-3, with D perhaps given as TRBD1 or TRBD2 (6 bases each). Germline V gene sequence: CDR1 SGHTA, CDR2 FQGNSA. CDR3 length equals 14 residues. V lost 5 bases, J lost 7 bases, and 16 bases lay in between.